This T cell receptor (beta chain) is drawn from a study of cytomegalovirus exposure and HLA in healthy donors. About the research overall: Approximately 190 million T cells yielded around 100 million unique TCR beta sequences, as an earlier analysis found.

With 4 bases clipped from V and 5 bases from J, the junction kept 10 bases outside the gene matches. Germline V CDR1 and CDR2: MGHRA, YSYEKL. This CDR3 has 16 amino acids. It was with 60 Vbeta and 13 Jbeta primers that the PCR ran. Sequencing used immunoSEQ multiplex PCR; TCRdb keeps in-frame clones, though not all of them. The table shows over 130,000 clones, with more than 65% occurring only once. Study findings and constraints: In most subjects, TCR beta sequences reportedly gave accurate predictions of HLA-A and HLA-B alleles. TCR beta V- and J-gene trimming was later associated with a missense DCLRE1C variant. Cytomegalovirus-associated status was assigned to about 160 TCR beta chains.

The table lists this clone with a few counts. Its cognate antigen is unknown. Sequencing input: PBMCs. The chain employs TRBV4-1 and TRBJ2-1; 8 bases are shared with TRBD2. The sequence came from a woman in her thirties in good health and CMV-seronegative. Here the CDR3 reads CASSRLGVAGNNEQFF. The CDR3 DNA follows: TGCGCCAGCAGCCGCCTGGGAGTAGCGGGGAACAATGAGCAGTTCTTC.